The 22 T cell receptor beta chains in this list originate from one sample, sequenced in a study of CD8 T cells in ankylosing spondylitis. Each CDR3 protein is one row after TCRdb ran MiXCR on the 5' RACE reads. Altogether 84,000 or so distinct CDR3 sequences are present, 27% being singletons, with the ten largest covering roughly three fifths. The sequenced sample was blood, either unsorted or a sorted T cell fraction (not recorded which). These receptor sequences come from a male donor with ankylosing spondylitis or in good health (not recorded which).

This clonotype was seen at least ten times. The chain employs TRBV27 and TRBJ1-5; TRBD1 is a possible D gene (6 bases). The germline V gene has CDR1 MNHEY and CDR2 SMNVEV (reference sequence). V was cut by 6 bases and J by 4 bases, with 25 bases left in between. The length of the CDR3 is 18 residues. The CDR3 DNA is TGTGCCAGCAGACCTGGGACACCCAACGAGGGTAGGAATCAGCCCCAGCATTTT. Translated: CASRPGTPNEGRNQPQHF.

This clonotype was observed at least ten times. This chain links TRBV5-1 with TRBJ1-4; no clear D. Trimming removed 3 bases from V and 7 bases from J, with 10 bases in between. The V gene's germline CDR1 is SGHRS and CDR2 YFSETQ. The CDR3 totals 13 residues. CDR3 sequence: CASSSSEGEKLFF. CDR3 in DNA: TGCGCCAGCAGCTCCTCCGAGGGTGAAAAACTGTTTTTT.

This chain connects TRBV15 to TRBJ1-1; perhaps TRBD1 as D (5 bases). The CDR3 runs to 14 residues. Germline V gene data show CDR1 as LNHNV and CDR2 as YYDKDF (reference sequence). Trimming took 7 bases from V and 1 from J, leaving 13 bases between them. The CDR3 reads CATIARDGNTEAFF. The CDR3 DNA reads TGTGCCACCATCGCCCGGGACGGGAACACTGAAGCTTTCTTT.

This clonotype was observed at least ten times. V is TRBV5-1 and J is TRBJ1-4; 9 bases match TRBD1. The CDR3 runs 16 residues. Germline lookup yields CDR1 SGHRS and CDR2 YFSETQ. Trimming at V came to 1 base and at J to 4 bases, leaving 5 bases not matched to a gene. The DNA for the CDR3 is TGCGCCAGCAGCTTGTCGACAGGGGGAGGTAATGAAAAACTGTTTTTT. Protein: CASSLSTGGGNEKLFF.

In its sample, this clonotype was seen many times. The V call is TRBV29-1, the J call TRBJ2-1; TRBD1 might be the D (5 bases). Germline V gives CDR1 SQVTM, CDR2 ANQGSEA. Trimming cost V 4 bases and J 2 bases, with 9 bases left between them. This CDR3 is 13 amino acids long. The CDR3 bases are TGCAGCGTTGGGCAGGGCCCCTACAATGAGCAGTTCTTC. Amino acid sequence: CSVGQGPYNEQFF.

The chain links TRBV7-8 to TRBJ1-5; unclear D gene. The V end was cut by 5 bases, the J end by 5 bases, with 16 bases between. Looked up from germline, CDR1 is SGHVS and CDR2 is FQNEAQ. There are 15 residues in the CDR3. In DNA form, the CDR3 reads TGTGCCAGCAGCCGCACATCTCAAAGTTATCAGCCCCAGCATTTT. This encodes CASSRTSQSYQPQHF.

CDR3 residues: CASSLEGLGEKLFF. For the CDR3, the DNA is TGCGCCAGCAGCTTGGAGGGATTGGGTGAAAAACTGTTTTTT. The J gene is TRBJ1-4, the V gene TRBV5-1; D is ambiguous. Germline CDR1 is SGHRS and CDR2 is YFSETQ. The CDR3 contains 14 residues. V gave up 0 bases and J gave up 7 bases, with 10 bases separating them.

This chain uses TRBV12-3 or TRBV12-4 with TRBJ1-2; D uncertain. The CDR3 runs to 14 residues. The ends were cut back, 0 bases at V and 10 bases at J, with 15 bases in the middle. CDR3 protein: CASSLARIAEDYTF. The CDR3 nucleotides are TGTGCCAGCAGTTTAGCGCGGATAGCAGAAGACTACACCTTC.

This CDR3 reads CSVLLGAVTRNEQFF. As DNA, the CDR3 is TGCAGCGTCCTCTTGGGGGCGGTGACTCGAAATGAGCAGTTCTTC. The chain joins TRBV29-1 to TRBJ2-1; the D gene is possibly TRBD1 (6 bases). Trimming stripped 6 bases from V and 7 bases from J, with 22 bases between. CDR3 length equals 15 residues. Germline V gene data show CDR1 as SQVTM and CDR2 as ANQGSEA.

This clonotype showed up just a few times. This chain connects TRBV27 to TRBJ1-1; D is possibly TRBD1 (6 bases). The V gene's germline CDR1 is MNHEY and CDR2 SMNVEV (reference sequence). V was clipped by 6 bases and J by 3 bases, with 11 bases between them. This CDR3 has 13 amino acids. DNA of the CDR3: TGTGCCAGCAGGACAGGCGGCGACACTGAAGCTTTCTTT. Its translation is CASRTGGDTEAFF.

The chain couples TRBV5-1 to TRBJ1-1; a weak D match, TRBD1 (6 bases). V was shortened by 4 bases and J by 1 base, with 20 bases between the two germline ends. Germline CDR1 is SGHRS and CDR2 is YFSETQ. CDR3 length: 17 amino acids. CDR3 nucleotide sequence: TGCGCCAGCAGCCCAACCTTCCCCGGGACATCGAACACTGAAGCTTTCTTT. This codes for CASSPTFPGTSNTEAFF.

Concerning this clonotype: One end of the junction is discordant with germline, which a read error may explain. The CDR3 nucleotides are TGCGCCAGCAGCGCCCTGGACGGGGACACCGAAGCTTTCTTT. It yields the protein CASSALDGDTEAFF. The chain recombines TRBV5-1 with TRBJ1-1; perhaps TRBD1 as D (6 bases). From germline, CDR1 is SGHRS and CDR2 YFSETQ. The CDR3 loop spans 14 amino acids.

V gene TRBV3-1 combines with J gene TRBJ2-1; no reliable D call. The germline V gene has CDR1 LGHDT and CDR2 YNNKEL (reference sequence). Trimming removed 3 bases from V and 8 bases from J, with 14 bases in between. The length of the CDR3 is 14 residues. The CDR3 nucleotides read TGTGCCAGCAGCCAGGGTTTGTTTGGGGATGAGCAGTTCTTC. It specifies CASSQGLFGDEQFF.

This clonotype was seen many times. The chain employs TRBV20-1 and TRBJ2-5; D perhaps matches TRBD2 (5 bases). Germline CDR1 reads DFQATT; CDR2 reads SNEGSKA (reference sequence). This CDR3 region has 11 residues. V lost 5 bases and J 5 bases, leaving 9 bases between the germline ends. The CDR3 region is CSAWGVETQYF. The CDR3 DNA reads TGCAGTGCTTGGGGAGTGGAGACCCAGTACTTC.

This clonotype has more than one count but fewer than ten. This rearrangement joins TRBV20-1 to TRBJ1-1; tentatively, D is TRBD1 (5 bases). CDR3 size: 15 residues. V was pared by 3 bases and J by 0 bases, with 14 bases between. CDR1 is DFQATT and CDR2 is SNEGSKA in the germline V gene (reference sequence). The CDR3 here is CSASSLQDLNTEAFF. The CDR3, as DNA: TGCAGTGCTAGTTCCCTACAGGATCTGAACACTGAAGCTTTCTTT.

A few counts support this clonotype. V and J are TRBV20-1 and TRBJ2-1; 10 bases align to TRBD1. The CDR3 is made up of 14 amino acids. Per the germline V gene, CDR1 is DFQATT and CDR2 is SNEGSKA (reference sequence). V shed 5 bases and J 4 bases; nucleotides not matched to a gene: 5. The CDR3 sequence is CSASGQGPYNEQFF. The CDR3 DNA is TGCAGTGCTTCGGGACAGGGGCCTTACAATGAGCAGTTCTTC.

V and J are TRBV3-1 and TRBJ2-7; D might be TRBD1 or TRBD2, each matching 5 bases. The germline V gene encodes CDR1 LGHDT and CDR2 YNNKEL (reference sequence). The length of the CDR3 is 14 residues. V was cut by 2 bases and J by 5 bases, with 13 bases left in between. The chain's CDR3 is CASSQNRRGHEQYF. DNA for the CDR3: TGTGCCAGCAGCCAAAACCGACGGGGCCACGAGCAGTACTTC.

The rearrangement links TRBV12-3 or TRBV12-4 to TRBJ1-5; possibly TRBD1 for D (5 bases). Trimming left V 3 bases short and J 6 bases short, with 9 bases between. The CDR3 is 13 residues long. CDR3 loop: CASSFQGSQPQHF. Here the CDR3 DNA reads TGTGCCAGCAGTTTTCAGGGTTCTCAGCCCCAGCATTTT.

This clonotype was seen many times. This sequence joins TRBV5-1 and TRBJ2-7; D unresolved. This CDR3 spans 13 amino acids. The V and J ends lost 0 bases and 5 bases respectively, with 9 bases between them. Germline V gene data show CDR1 as SGHRS and CDR2 as YFSETQ. The CDR3 DNA is TGCGCCAGCAGCTTGGAGGCGAGTCACGAGCAGTACTTC. This gives the protein CASSLEASHEQYF. Complete variable domain (other parts from reference TRBV5-1 and TRBJ2-7): KAGVTQTPRYLIKTRGQQVTLSCSPISGHRSVSWYQQTPGQGLQFLFEYFSETQRNKGNFPGRFSGRQFSNSRSEMNVSTLELGDSALYLCASSLEASHEQYFGPGTRLTVT.

This clonotype was counted only a few times. V is TRBV11-2 and J is TRBJ1-2; D is unclear. Germline lookup yields CDR1 SGHAT and CDR2 FQNNGV. The ends were cut back, 5 bases at V and 8 bases at J, with 24 bases in the middle. The CDR3 covers 16 residues. The CDR3 region has the DNA TGTGCCAGCAGCCAAATTCTTACGGTGGGCAGAAGGGGCTACACCTTC. It encodes CASSQILTVGRRGYTF.

This clonotype was detected only a few times. The chain uses TRBV20-1 and TRBJ2-3; maybe TRBD1 (6 bases). This CDR3 region has 14 residues. V was cut by 5 bases and J by 1 base, with 13 bases left in between. Germline V CDR1 and CDR2: DFQATT, SNEGSKA (reference sequence). The CDR3 nucleotides are TGCAGTGCTTGGAGCAGGGGCGGCACAGATACGCAGTATTTT. It specifies CSAWSRGGTDTQYF.

In nucleotides, the CDR3 is TGTGCCAGCAGCTCGGGGACAGGGGATCCCAACTACGAGCAGTACGTC. As protein: CASSSGTGDPNYEQYV. This rearrangement joins TRBV28 to TRBJ2-7; TRBD1 agrees at 10 bases. The length of the CDR3 is 16 residues. J lost 3 bases, V lost 6 bases, and 11 bases had no gene match. Looked up from germline, CDR1 is MDHEN and CDR2 is SYDVKM.